Following are 11 T cell receptor beta chains from one sample sequenced in a study of shared clonotypes between healthy human individuals. Here immunoSEQ multiplex PCR was the method, and the copy in TCRdb shows in-frame clones only, minus some. This sample has fewer than 550,000 clones, with about 75% found just once. Sequenced material: PBMCs. Receptors originate from a middle-aged woman in good health. Some clones in this sample may be carry-over from other donors' samples.

This clone was seen a few times. V usage is TRBV6-1 and J usage is TRBJ2-5; 9 nucleotides line up with TRBD1. The end of the DNA is better explained by TRBJ2-7, so the J call may be wrong. CDR3 length: 13 residues. Per the germline V gene, CDR1 is MNHNS and CDR2 is SASEGT. The CDR3 loop reads CASSWTGVDEQYF. DNA for the CDR3: TGTGCCAGCTCCTGGACAGGGGTCGACGAGCAGTACTTC.

The chain uses TRBV11-2 and TRBJ1-2, with TRBD1 matching 7 bases. Germline CDR1 SGHAT, CDR2 FQNNGV. With 5 bases clipped from V and 7 bases from J, the junction kept 7 bases outside the gene matches. The CDR3 is 13 amino acids. The CDR3 nucleotides read TGTGCCAGCAGCCGAAGACAGGGTCTTGGCTACACCTTC. Translation gives CASSRRQGLGYTF.

This chain links TRBV7-8 with TRBJ1-2; possibly TRBD1 for D (6 bases). V lost 7 bases and J lost 7, with 16 bases in between. Germline lookup yields CDR1 SGHVS and CDR2 FQNEAQ. The CDR3 has 13 amino acids. The CDR3 spells CASNIDRRAGYTF. The CDR3 DNA is TGTGCCAGCAACATTGACAGGCGGGCTGGCTACACCTTC.

The chain is built from TRBV7-5 and TRBJ1-1; TRBD1, the table's D call, was not compared with the DNA. TRBV7-5 is recorded as a pseudogene. CDR3 size: 10 residues. The CDR3 nucleotides are TGTGTCAGAAGCCCAGTTGAAGCTTTCTTT. This translates into CVRSPVEAFF.

This chain uses TRBV6-1 with TRBJ2-1; 9 positions agree with TRBD2. Germline V gene lookup returns CDR1 MNHNS and CDR2 SASEGT. The V and J ends lost 5 bases and 7 bases, in that order; junction bases with no gene match: 6. CDR3 length: 14 residues. CDR3 DNA sequence: TGTGCCAGCAGTAGGACTAGCGTGGGGAATGAGCAGTTCTTC. It specifies CASSRTSVGNEQFF.

This chain connects TRBV11-3 to TRBJ2-2; 7 nucleotides align to TRBD2. Per the germline V gene, CDR1 is SGHNT and CDR2 is YENEEA. The CDR3 sequence is 16 residues long. Unmatched junction bases numbered 3, after V lost 1 base and J lost 1 base. The CDR3 sequence is CASSLGPSGNTGELFF. The CDR3 DNA follows: TGTGCCAGCAGCTTAGGGCCTAGCGGGAACACCGGGGAGCTGTTTTTT. Full variable domain (remainder filled in from reference TRBV11-3 and TRBJ2-2): EAGVVQSPRYKIIEKKQPVAFWCNPISGHNTLYWYLQNLGQGPELLIRYENEEAVDDSQLPKDRFSAERLKGVDSTLKIQPAELGDSAVYLCASSLGPSGNTGELFFGEGSRLTVL.

This rearrangement joins TRBV27 to TRBJ1-2; D gene uncertain. The germline V gene encodes CDR1 MNHEY and CDR2 SMNVEV (reference sequence). The CDR3 runs 14 residues. Trimming took 6 bases from V and 4 from J, leaving 15 bases between them. The CDR3 nucleotides read TGTGCCAGCAGACCCAATTCCGATCGCTATGGCTACACCTTC. The encoded protein is CASRPNSDRYGYTF.

The gene calls are TRBV10-3 and TRBJ2-2, with D tentatively TRBD2 (6 bases). Germline V CDR1 and CDR2: ENHRY, SYGVKD. The length of the CDR3 is 18 residues. Trimming shortened V by 10 bases and J by 0 bases, and 24 bases separated the two germline ends. CDR3 residues: CATHNSGVGRPNTGELFF. CDR3 nucleotide sequence: TGTGCCACCCATAACTCGGGGGTGGGCAGGCCGAACACCGGGGAGCTGTTTTTT.

This sequence joins TRBV7-2 and TRBJ2-1; 7 bases match TRBD2. CDR1 SGHTA and CDR2 FQGNSA come from the germline V gene. The CDR3 is made up of 16 amino acids. V gave up 4 bases and J gave up 4 bases; unmatched junction bases: 10. CDR3 amino acids: CASSSTFGLVYNEQFF. The CDR3 nucleotides are TGTGCCAGCAGCTCGACCTTTGGACTAGTATACAATGAGCAGTTCTTC.

V usage is TRBV25-1 and J usage is TRBJ1-5; TRBD1 agrees at 10 bases. There are 14 residues in the CDR3. J lost 7 bases, V lost 4 bases, and 4 bases had no gene match. Germline assignment: CDR1 MGHDK and CDR2 SYGVNS. The CDR3 DNA sequence: TGTGCCAGCAGTGGGACAGGGGGGAAGCAGCCCCAGCATTTT. This encodes CASSGTGGKQPQHF.

This clone was detected once. The chain is built from TRBV28 and TRBJ2-3; tentative D call: TRBD2 (7 bases). CDR3 length: 15 amino acids. Trimming removed 3 bases from V and 5 bases from J, with 15 bases in between. Germline CDR1 MDHEN, CDR2 SYDVKM. The CDR3 DNA reads as TGTGCCAGCAGTTTCCCCAGGGGAGGGGTAGATACGCAGTATTTT. It is translated as CASSFPRGGVDTQYF.